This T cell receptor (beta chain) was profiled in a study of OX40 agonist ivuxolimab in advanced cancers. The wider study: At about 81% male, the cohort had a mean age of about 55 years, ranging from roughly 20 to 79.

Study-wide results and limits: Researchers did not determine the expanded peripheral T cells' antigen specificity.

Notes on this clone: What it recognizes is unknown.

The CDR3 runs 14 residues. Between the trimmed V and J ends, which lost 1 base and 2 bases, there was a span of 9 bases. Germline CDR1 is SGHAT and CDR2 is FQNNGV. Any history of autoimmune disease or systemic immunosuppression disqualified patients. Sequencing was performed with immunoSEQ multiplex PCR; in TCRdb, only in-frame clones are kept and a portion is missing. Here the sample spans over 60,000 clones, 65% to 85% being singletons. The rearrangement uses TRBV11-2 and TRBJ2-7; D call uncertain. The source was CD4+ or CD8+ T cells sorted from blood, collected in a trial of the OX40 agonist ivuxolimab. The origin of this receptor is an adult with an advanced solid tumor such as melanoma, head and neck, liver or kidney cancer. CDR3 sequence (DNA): TGTGCCAGCAGCTTAGTGATCCTAGCCTACGAGCAGTACTTC. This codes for CASSLVILAYEQYF.